This T cell receptor (beta chain) was identified during a study of T cell responses to AZD1222 COVID-19 vaccine. Study information: Both about-4-week and about-12-week second-dose recipients were combined.

The V and J ends lost 1 base and 5 bases, in that order; junction bases with no gene match: 4. The CDR3 runs to 14 residues. Germline CDR1 is SGHNT and CDR2 is YYREEE (reference sequence). Study-level findings and limits: Most donors were white British, females outnumbered males, and clonal diversity was possibly underestimated. Baseline testing showed seropositivity in only a handful of AZD1222 recipients.

Generated by immunoSEQ multiplex PCR, the TCRdb table keeps only in-frame clones and is missing some. In the table there are around 140,000 clones, 70% to 90% of which are singletons. As concerns this clone: The antigen remains unidentified.

The source material was peripheral blood, sampled on day 0 of AZD1222 vaccination. The TCR comes from an adult in good health. This chain joins TRBV5-4 and TRBJ2-5; 8 positions agree with TRBD1. CDR3 protein: CASSLTDRVETQYF. CDR3 DNA sequence: TGTGCCAGCAGCTTGACGGACAGGGTGGAGACCCAGTACTTC.